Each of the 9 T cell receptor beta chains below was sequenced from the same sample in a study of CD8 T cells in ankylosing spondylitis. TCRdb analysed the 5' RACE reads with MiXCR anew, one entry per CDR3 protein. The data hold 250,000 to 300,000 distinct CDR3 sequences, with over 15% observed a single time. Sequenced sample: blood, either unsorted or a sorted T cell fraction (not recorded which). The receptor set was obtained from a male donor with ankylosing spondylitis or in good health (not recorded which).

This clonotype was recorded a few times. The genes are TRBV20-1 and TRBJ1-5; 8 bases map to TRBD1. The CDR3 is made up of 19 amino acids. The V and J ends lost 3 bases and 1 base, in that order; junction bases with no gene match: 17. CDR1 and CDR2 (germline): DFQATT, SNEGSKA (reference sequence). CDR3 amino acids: CSASPSPGGYFISNQPQHF. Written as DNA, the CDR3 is TGCAGTGCTAGTCCGTCCCCAGGGGGCTACTTTATCAGCAATCAGCCCCAGCATTTT.

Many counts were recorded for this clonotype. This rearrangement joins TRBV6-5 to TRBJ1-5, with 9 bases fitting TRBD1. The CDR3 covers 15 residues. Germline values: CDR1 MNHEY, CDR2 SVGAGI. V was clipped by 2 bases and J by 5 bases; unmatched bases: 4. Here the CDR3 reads CASSYPGQGDQPQHF. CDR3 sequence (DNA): TGTGCCAGCAGTTACCCGGGACAGGGCGATCAGCCCCAGCATTTT.

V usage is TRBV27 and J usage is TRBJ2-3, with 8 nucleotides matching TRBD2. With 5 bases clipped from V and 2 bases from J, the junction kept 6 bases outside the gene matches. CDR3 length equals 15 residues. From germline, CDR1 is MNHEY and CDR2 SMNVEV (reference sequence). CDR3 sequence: CASSLGTRPTDTQYF. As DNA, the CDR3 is TGTGCCAGCAGTCTGGGGACTAGACCCACAGATACGCAGTATTTT.

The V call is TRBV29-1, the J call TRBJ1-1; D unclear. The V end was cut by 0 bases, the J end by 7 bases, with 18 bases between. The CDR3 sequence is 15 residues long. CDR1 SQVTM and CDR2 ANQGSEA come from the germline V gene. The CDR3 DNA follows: TGCAGCGTTGAAGATGGTCTCGGCGGCTTGGATGAAGCTTTCTTT. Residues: CSVEDGLGGLDEAFF.

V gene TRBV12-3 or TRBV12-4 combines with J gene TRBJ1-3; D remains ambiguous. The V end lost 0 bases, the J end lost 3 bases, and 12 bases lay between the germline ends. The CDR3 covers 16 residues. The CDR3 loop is CASSLAEQSHGNTIYF. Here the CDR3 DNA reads TGTGCCAGCAGTTTAGCGGAACAGTCGCATGGAAACACCATATATTTT.

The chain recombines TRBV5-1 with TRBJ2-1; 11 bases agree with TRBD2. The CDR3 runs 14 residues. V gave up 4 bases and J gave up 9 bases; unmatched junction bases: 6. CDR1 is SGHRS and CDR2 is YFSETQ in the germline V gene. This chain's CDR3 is CASSPGLAVPEQFF. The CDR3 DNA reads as TGCGCCAGCAGCCCGGGACTAGCGGTTCCTGAGCAGTTCTTC.

The CDR3 DNA reads TGTGCCAGCAGCGTAGAGGGGGGCGCTGAGACCCAGTACTTC. The encoded protein is CASSVEGGAETQYF. The genes are TRBV9 and TRBJ2-5, with D perhaps matching TRBD1 or TRBD2 (6 bases each). The germline V gene encodes CDR1 SGDLS and CDR2 YYNGEE. V was cut by 0 bases and J by 5 bases, with 11 bases left in between. The length of the CDR3 is 14 residues. Variable domain in full (rest from reference TRBV9 and TRBJ2-5): DSGVTQTPKHLITATGQRVTLRCSPRSGDLSVYWYQQSLDQGLQFLIQYYNGEERAKGNILERFSAQQFPDLHSELNLSSLELGDSALYFCASSVEGGAETQYFGPGTRLLVL.

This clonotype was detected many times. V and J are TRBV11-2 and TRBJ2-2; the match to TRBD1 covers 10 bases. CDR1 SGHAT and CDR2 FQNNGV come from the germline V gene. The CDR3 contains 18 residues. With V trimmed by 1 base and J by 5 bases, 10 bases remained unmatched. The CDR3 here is CASSLVVGGTGETGELFF. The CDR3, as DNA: TGTGCCAGCAGCTTAGTCGTGGGCGGGACAGGGGAAACCGGGGAGCTGTTTTTT. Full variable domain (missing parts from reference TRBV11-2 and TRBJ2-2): EAGVAQSPRYKIIEKRQSVAFWCNPISGHATLYWYQQILGQGPKLLIQFQNNGVVDDSQLPKDRFSAERLKGVDSTLKIQPAKLEDSAVYLCASSLVVGGTGETGELFFGEGSRLTVL.

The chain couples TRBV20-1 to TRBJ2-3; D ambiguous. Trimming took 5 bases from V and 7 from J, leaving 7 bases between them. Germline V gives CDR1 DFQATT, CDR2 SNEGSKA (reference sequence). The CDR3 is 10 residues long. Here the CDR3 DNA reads TGCAGTGCTGGGGATAATACGCAGTATTTT. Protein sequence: CSAGDNTQYF.